The 14 T cell receptor beta chains below were found in one sample sequenced in a study of technical replicates of blood from a few donors. Profiling relied on immunoSEQ multiplex PCR, and the TCRdb table lists in-frame clones only, not all of them. The repertoire holds tens of thousands of clones, with 96% as singletons. Sample: T cells isolated from PBMCs. These receptors came from a human donor in good health.

The chain has TRBV30 and TRBJ1-5; 7 nucleotides agree with TRBD1. The CDR3 length is 13 residues. The V gene end was trimmed by 5 bases and the J gene end by 5 bases; junction bases not matched to a gene: 6. The germline CDR1 and CDR2 sequences are GTSNPN and SVGIG (reference sequence). The CDR3 DNA reads TGTGCCTGGGCGGGACAGCGAGATCAGCCCCAGCATTTT. Translation gives CAWAGQRDQPQHF.

V and J are TRBV7-9 and TRBJ2-7; 10 bases align to TRBD1. V lost 5 bases and J lost 2; bases outside the gene matches: 9. The CDR3 consists of 16 residues. Germline V gene data show CDR1 as SEHNR and CDR2 as FQNEAQ (reference sequence). This CDR3 is CASSPMGTGVPYEQYF. The CDR3 DNA reads TGTGCCAGCAGCCCAATGGGGACAGGGGTACCCTACGAGCAGTACTTC. Filled out from reference TRBV7-9 and TRBJ2-7, the complete variable domain reads DTGVSQNPRHKITKRGQNVTFRCDPISEHNRLYWYRQTLGQGPEFLTYFQNEAQLEKSRLLSDRFSAERPKGSFSTLEIQRTEQGDSAMYLCASSPMGTGVPYEQYFGPGTRLTVT.

The J gene is TRBJ2-5, the V gene TRBV5-1; TRBD1 matches 9 bases. This CDR3 contains 16 residues. Germline V gives CDR1 SGHRS, CDR2 YFSETQ. V lost 4 bases and J lost 2; bases outside the gene matches: 9. This chain's CDR3 is CASSPSTGGGQETQYF. The CDR3 DNA reads TGCGCCAGCAGCCCTTCTACAGGGGGCGGACAAGAGACCCAGTACTTC.

V usage is TRBV10-2 and J usage is TRBJ1-5; D uncertain. V gave up 5 bases and J gave up 4 bases, with 9 bases separating them. Germline CDR1 reads WSHSY; CDR2 reads SAAADI. This CDR3 is 13 amino acids long. Written as DNA, the CDR3 is TGCGCCAGCAGTCCGAACAGAAATCAGCCCCAGCATTTT. Translation: CASSPNRNQPQHF.

This chain links TRBV7-9 with TRBJ2-5; 8 bases are a match to TRBD2. V shed 0 bases and J 6 bases; nucleotides not matched to a gene: 9. This CDR3 region has 16 residues. Germline lookup yields CDR1 SEHNR and CDR2 FQNEAQ (reference sequence). The DNA of the CDR3 is TGTGCCAGCAGCTTAGCCCCCAGCGGGGGCAAAAAGACCCAGTACTTC. This codes for CASSLAPSGGKKTQYF. Filled out from reference TRBV7-9 and TRBJ2-5, the complete variable domain reads DTGVSQNPRHKITKRGQNVTFRCDPISEHNRLYWYRQTLGQGPEFLTYFQNEAQLEKSRLLSDRFSAERPKGSFSTLEIQRTEQGDSAMYLCASSLAPSGGKKTQYFGPGTRLLVL.

This chain uses TRBV2 with TRBJ2-7, with 11 bases that match TRBD2. Germline V gene sequence: CDR1 SNHLY, CDR2 FYNNEI. CDR3 length equals 15 residues. Unmatched junction bases numbered 7, after V lost 7 bases and J lost 2 bases. CDR3 amino acids: CASTPLLAGAYEQYF. CDR3 DNA: TGTGCCAGCACTCCTTTACTAGCGGGGGCCTACGAGCAGTACTTC.

The chain joins TRBV4-2 to TRBJ2-7; tentatively, D is TRBD2 (5 bases). The CDR3 has 15 amino acids. Germline CDR1 reads LGHNA; CDR2 reads YNFKEQ. Trimming pared 4 bases from V and 5 bases from J, leaving 18 bases between. The CDR3 reads CASSRNKVGSDEQYF. The CDR3 region has the DNA TGTGCCAGCAGCCGAAATAAGGTAGGGAGCGACGAGCAGTACTTC.

This clone was found once. The V and J genes are TRBV4-1 and TRBJ2-7; D unclear. Trimming removed 5 bases from V and 0 bases from J, with 20 bases in between. The germline V gene encodes CDR1 MGHRA and CDR2 YSYEKL. The CDR3 is 17 residues long. The CDR3 DNA reads as TGCGCCAGCAGCTTATCCCCCGACTCAATCTTCTCCTACGAGCAGTACTTC. Protein product: CASSLSPDSIFSYEQYF.

The V gene is TRBV19, the J gene TRBJ2-1; D is possibly TRBD2 (6 bases). Trimming stripped 4 bases from V and 2 bases from J, with 9 bases between. Germline CDR1 and CDR2: LNHDA and SQIVND (reference sequence). This CDR3 region has 14 residues. The CDR3 nucleotides read TGTGCCAGTAGTAGGGACTGGACCTACAATGAGCAGTTCTTC. As protein: CASSRDWTYNEQFF.

The rearrangement uses TRBV30 and TRBJ2-3; D is possibly TRBD2 (5 bases). V lost 5 bases to trimming and J lost 8 bases, with 11 bases between them. The CDR3 has 11 residues. In germline, CDR1 is GTSNPN, CDR2 SVGIG (reference sequence). CDR3 sequence (DNA): TGTGCCTGGGTGCTAGAGGGTACGCAGTATTTT. As protein: CAWVLEGTQYF. Full variable domain (missing parts from reference TRBV30 and TRBJ2-3): SQTIHQWPATLVQPVGSPLSLECTVEGTSNPNLYWYRQAAGRGLQLLFYSVGIGQISSEVPQNLSASRPQDRQFILSSKKLLLSDSGFYLCAWVLEGTQYFGPGTRLTVL.

The gene calls are TRBV28 and TRBJ2-4; D gene uncertain. Germline V CDR1 and CDR2: MDHEN, SYDVKM. The CDR3 length is 16 residues. Deletions cut 4 bases from V and 0 bases from J, with 13 bases between. The CDR3 loop is CASSYSPSAAKNIQYF. CDR3 DNA sequence: TGTGCCAGCAGTTACTCCCCGAGCGCAGCCAAAAACATTCAGTACTTC.

The J gene is TRBJ2-3, the V gene TRBV4-2; 8 bases agree with TRBD2. This CDR3 comprises 17 residues. V shed 4 bases, J shed 2 bases, and the junction held 11 bases outside the gene matches. The germline V gene has CDR1 LGHNA and CDR2 YNFKEQ. The DNA for the CDR3 is TGTGCCAGCAGCCCTGCCCCGAGCGGGAGCTTCACAGATACGCAGTATTTT. It yields the protein CASSPAPSGSFTDTQYF.

The V call is TRBV5-1, the J call TRBJ2-1; no definite D call. CDR3 length equals 15 residues. Trimming pared 6 bases from V and 7 bases from J, leaving 20 bases between. Per the germline V gene, CDR1 is SGHRS and CDR2 is YFSETQ. The CDR3 nucleotides read TGCGCCAGCAATCCGTCCGGTAATTCGGGTAATGAGCAGTTCTTC. This translates into CASNPSGNSGNEQFF.

The V call is TRBV27, the J call TRBJ2-1; 11 bases agree with TRBD2. The CDR3 is 17 amino acids. Looked up from germline, CDR1 is MNHEY and CDR2 is SMNVEV (reference sequence). V was pared by 6 bases and J by 5 bases, with 12 bases of the junction left unmatched. Written as DNA, the CDR3 is TGTGCCAGCAGATTACTAGCGGGGGCTATAAGAGACAATGAGCAGTTCTTC. Translating gives CASRLLAGAIRDNEQFF.